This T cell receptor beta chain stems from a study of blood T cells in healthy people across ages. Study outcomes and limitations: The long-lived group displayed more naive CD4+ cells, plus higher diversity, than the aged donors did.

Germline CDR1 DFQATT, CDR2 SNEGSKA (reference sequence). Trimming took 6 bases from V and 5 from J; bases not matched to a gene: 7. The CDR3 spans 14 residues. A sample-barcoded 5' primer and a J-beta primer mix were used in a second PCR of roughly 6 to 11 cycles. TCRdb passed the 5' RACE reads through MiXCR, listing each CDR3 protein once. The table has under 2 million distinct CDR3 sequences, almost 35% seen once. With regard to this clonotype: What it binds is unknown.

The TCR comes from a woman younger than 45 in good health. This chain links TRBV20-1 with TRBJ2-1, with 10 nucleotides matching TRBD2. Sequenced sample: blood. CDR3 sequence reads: CSADSGRFDNEQFF. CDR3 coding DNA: TGCAGTGCAGATAGCGGGAGGTTCGACAATGAGCAGTTCTTC.